The rows below give T cell receptor beta chains drawn from one sample of a study of shared clonotypes between healthy human individuals. Measured with immunoSEQ multiplex PCR; TCRdb has only the in-frame clones, and not every one. The table lists fewer than 700,000 clones, roughly 79% of them singletons. The sample was PBMCs. The receptors originated from a woman in her thirties or forties in good health. Some clones in this sample may be carry-over from other donors' samples. CDR3s include the opening cysteine and the closing phenylalanine or tryptophan. The order of the fields is V gene, J gene, D gene, clone size, CDR3 protein, CDR3 DNA. D genes are given only for firm matches. Rows give clone size only sometimes, using once, few, many, or a class for an expanded clone.

TRBV11-2	TRBJ2-1	TRBD2	few	CASSLVTSGSHVGEQFF	TGTGCCAGCAGCTTAGTGACTAGCGGGAGTCATGTAGGGGAGCAGTTCTTC
TRBV4-1	TRBJ2-1	NA	NA	CASSQAGPSYNEQFF	TGCGCCAGCAGCCAAGCGGGCCCGTCCTACAATGAGCAGTTCTTC
TRBV6-4	TRBJ1-2	TRBD1	NA	CASSDPGQGLSLDGYTF	TGTGCCAGCAGTGACCCCGGACAGGGGCTGTCTTTAGATGGCTACACCTTC
TRBV18	TRBJ2-5	TRBD2	NA	CASSRSGSGETQYF	TGTGCCAGCTCACGTAGCGGGAGTGGGGAGACCCAGTACTTC
TRBV6-5	TRBJ2-1	TRBD2	NA	CASSYRAGGSYNEQFF	TGTGCCAGCAGTTACCGAGCGGGAGGGTCCTACAATGAGCAGTTCTTC
TRBV6-5	TRBJ2-5	NA	NA	CASRGGQETQYF	TGTGCCAGCAGGGGGGGCCAAGAGACCCAGTACTTC
TRBV11-3	TRBJ2-3	TRBD1	few	CASSLPWDRVYLGTDTQYF	TGTGCCAGCAGCTTACCCTGGGACAGGGTGTATTTGGGCACAGATACGCAGTATTTT
TRBV9	TRBJ2-3	NA	NA	CASSVDPGADTQYF	TGTGCCAGCAGCGTAGATCCAGGGGCAGATACGCAGTATTTT
TRBV5-4	TRBJ2-3	NA	NA	CASSFGLTDTQYF	TGTGCCAGCAGCTTCGGTCTCACAGATACGCAGTATTTT
TRBV11-2	TRBJ2-3	NA	NA	CASSLGASYTQYF	TGTGCCAGCAGCCTAGGGGCCAGTTATACGCAGTATTTT
TRBV28	TRBJ2-1	NA	NA	CASSLGYEQFF	TGTGCCAGCAGTTTAGGGTATGAGCAGTTCTTC
TRBV6-4	TRBJ2-2	NA	NA	CASSPNRVAGELFF	TGTGCCAGCAGTCCCAACAGGGTCGCCGGGGAGCTGTTTTTT
TRBV6-1	TRBJ2-1	TRBD2	NA	CASSALAGGRNEQFF	TGTGCCAGCAGTGCCCTAGCGGGAGGTAGGAATGAGCAGTTCTTC
TRBV15	TRBJ1-1	NA	NA	CATSDLPGAATEAFF	TGTGCCACCAGCGATCTACCAGGGGCAGCCACTGAAGCTTTCTTT
TRBV2	TRBJ2-7	NA	NA	CASTWGIHEQYF	TGTGCCAGCACGTGGGGGATCCACGAGCAGTACTTC
TRBV2	TRBJ2-7	TRBD2	NA	CASRGGSTYEQYF	TGTGCCAGCAGGGGAGGGAGTACCTACGAGCAGTACTTC
TRBV4-1	TRBJ2-3	NA	NA	CASSQEGAGFTDTQYF	TGCGCCAGCAGCCAAGAAGGGGCCGGATTCACAGATACGCAGTATTTT
TRBV5-4	TRBJ2-7	TRBD2	NA	CASSFGTSGSYEQYF	TGTGCCAGCAGCTTTGGGACTAGCGGATCCTACGAGCAGTACTTC
TRBV2	TRBJ1-2	TRBD1	few	CASSGGQGIGYGYTF	TGTGCCAGCAGTGGAGGACAGGGTATAGGCTATGGCTACACCTTC